The clone carrying this T cell receptor (beta chain) was seen once. These data originate in a study of blood T cell repertoires in COVID-19. Across the whole study: Whether acute or convalescent, the COVID-19 samples came from the United States, Italy and Spain. PBMCs, B-cell-depleted T cells, or T cells were the source of the cDNA or gDNA that made up the material.

The germline V gene encodes CDR1 SGHVS and CDR2 FQNEAQ. CDR3 length: 13 residues. The V and J ends lost 7 bases and 11 bases respectively, with 20 bases between them. As handled by the study authors: Counts of nucleated cells, estimated from reference gene primer amplification, were obtained. Libraries were prepared by immunoSEQ multiplex PCR; TCRdb keeps only in-frame clonotypes and omits some of them. V and J calls and clone size are those listed in that table; D and trimming were worked out from the DNA. The repertoire holds 200,000 to 250,000 clones, with 88% as singletons. This receptor was identified in a woman aged 55 to 70 with acute or convalescent COVID-19. The sequencing sample was made of peripheral blood. The V gene is TRBV7-8, the J gene TRBJ1-1, with D maybe TRBD1 (5 bases). The CDR3 loop reads CASTSTRTPGAFF. The CDR3 DNA reads as TGTGCCAGCACCTCAACCCGGACACCAGGGGCTTTCTTT.